This T cell receptor (beta chain) was sequenced in a study of T cells after yellow fever vaccination (dated by TCRdb to between 2019 and 2020). Turning to the overall study: The SMART-Seq v4 Ultra Low Input RNA kit was used to prepare libraries from fractions with low cell numbers. To follow T-cell clones before and after both primary and booster YFV17D yellow fever vaccination, bulk TCR alpha and beta repertoires underwent longitudinal sequencing. Two healthy male donors made up the cohort, one aged 18 to 29 years and the other aged 30 to 39 years. Blood samples were taken at several timepoints before and after primary and secondary immunization, and bulk PBMC replicates and cell subsets were isolated.

This clonotype was seen many times. Its antigen remains undetermined. Qualities for individual bases were not recorded, and no much larger clone is one base off. TCRdb names Illumina NovaSeq 6000 as the instrument used. TCR cDNA was synthesized by 5'RACE template switching, through which a universal primer site and unique molecular identifiers were introduced. cDNA synthesis was primed from both the TCR alpha and TCR beta constant segments. Libraries were amplified in two PCR steps, with sample barcodes and sequencing adapters added in the second step. Sequencing of libraries was done on Illumina HiSeq 2500 (2x100 bp) or NovaSeq (2x150 bp). The authors processed their data as follows. Demultiplexing of reads and collapsing into UMI consensus sequences were performed with MIGEC, and V(D)J alignment was carried out with MiXCR. Vaccine-responding clonotypes were defined with edgeR using replicate PBMC samples, requiring FDR below 0.01 and a log2 fold change above 5 up to day 15. Each bulk clonotype was labeled CD4 or CD8 based on which sequenced repertoire, CD4 or CD8, contained the clonotype at higher abundance. Using fastp trimming at Q25 and MiXCR clonotype assembly, TCRdb reanalyzed the public sequencing data and kept in-frame beta chains. Entries are consolidated by CDR3 protein sequence, retaining the most common genes and DNA. TCRdb's processing, not the authors' own work, is the source of the V and J calls. Within this sample are approximately 250,000 distinct CDR3 sequences, with about 3.5% of them counted one time only. Over 15% of the sample belongs to the ten largest clones.

The treatment or condition label on this specimen signifies: live attenuated yellow fever vaccine strain. At each blood-draw timepoint, two biological replicates of bulk PBMCs were collected. A standard Ficoll-Paque protocol was used to isolate PBMCs from peripheral blood. TriZol was used to extract RNA from bulk PBMCs, CD4 and CD8 fractions, and dextramer-positive and dextramer-negative fractions. Overall study outcomes, separate from this receptor: After the booster, most clones that had expanded after primary vaccination were detected again (nearly 97% of CD4 and more than 85% of CD8), suggesting broad maintenance of memory. Because only a couple of donors were included in the study, the extent to which the findings can be generalized is limited. A small share of clonotypes occurred in both CD4 and CD8 compartments, likely arising from convergent recombination. Computational filtering was required because FACS-sorted repertoires could contain abundant contaminating clonotypes from the bulk population. Compared with the primary T-cell response, the secondary T-cell response was faster but weaker, reaching its peak on day 5 rather than on day 15.

The receptor's source is a man aged 18 to 29 who received the YFV17D yellow fever vaccine. The sequenced sample was PBMCs, obtained 15 days after the yellow fever booster vaccination.

The DNA reads TGTGCCAGCAGCCACCTCGTAGGGGACGAGCAGTACGTC. Its amino acids are CASSHLVGDEQYV. The V and J genes are TRBV5-5 and TRBJ2-7, and possibly TRBD1, on 5 matching bases. From the cysteine up to the valine, the CDR3 has a length of 13 residues. Left in the record is the CDR3 DNA by itself, 39 bases read in frame from the first base. Relative to germline, V is 4 bases shorter and J is 5 bases shorter, with 13 bases between their ends. Via the germline V gene (reference sequence), CDR1 is SGHKS and CDR2 YYEKEE.